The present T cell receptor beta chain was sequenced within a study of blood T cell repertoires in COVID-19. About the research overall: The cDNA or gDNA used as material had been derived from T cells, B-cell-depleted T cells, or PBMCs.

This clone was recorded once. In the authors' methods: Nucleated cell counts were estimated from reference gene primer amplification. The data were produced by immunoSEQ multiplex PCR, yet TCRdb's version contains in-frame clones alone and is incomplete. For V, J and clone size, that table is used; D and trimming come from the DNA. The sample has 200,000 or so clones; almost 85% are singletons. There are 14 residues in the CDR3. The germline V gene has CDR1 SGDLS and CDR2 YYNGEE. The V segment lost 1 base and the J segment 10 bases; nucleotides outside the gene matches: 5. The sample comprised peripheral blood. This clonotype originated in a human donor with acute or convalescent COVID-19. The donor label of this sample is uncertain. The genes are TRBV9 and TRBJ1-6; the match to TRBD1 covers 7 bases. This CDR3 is CASSVNRGGSPLHF. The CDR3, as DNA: TGTGCCAGCAGCGTAAACAGGGGTGGCTCACCCCTCCACTTT. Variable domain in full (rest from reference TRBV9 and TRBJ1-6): DSGVTQTPKHLITATGQRVTLRCSPRSGDLSVYWYQQSLDQGLQFLIQYYNGEERAKGNILERFSAQQFPDLHSELNLSSLELGDSALYFCASSVNRGGSPLHFGNGTRLTVT.